These 9 T cell receptor beta chains were all obtained from the same sample, sequenced in a study of T cells expressing NK-cell markers. TCRdb derives one entry per CDR3 protein from the 5' RACE reads, leaving out DNA. Across about 260,000 distinct CDR3 sequences, the top ten clones capture under 0.5% of the sample. The specimen sequenced was blood T cells: a sorted CD56 or NKG2C T cell subset, CD4+ or CD8+ T cells, or bulk PBMC T cells (not recorded which). These receptors all stem from a man aged 18-30 years in good health.

The CDR3 loop is CASSEMTLTGELFF. The V call is TRBV10-1, the J call TRBJ2-2. The CDR3 extends over 14 amino acids. Germline CDR1 reads WNHNN; CDR2 reads SYGVQD (reference sequence).

J is TRBJ2-3 and V is TRBV4-2; TCRdb indicates TRBD2, and absent DNA this call remains unverified. The CDR3 contains 15 residues. Germline V gives CDR1 LGHNA, CDR2 YNFKEQ. The CDR3 here is CASSLASDRTDTQYF.

The CDR3 protein is CASSLIAGGNEQFF. The J gene is TRBJ2-1, the V gene TRBV5-6; TCRdb's D gene call, TRBD2, goes unchecked for lack of DNA. The CDR3 covers 14 residues. Germline-derived CDR1 and CDR2 are SGHDT and YYEEEE.

V usage is TRBV14 and J usage is TRBJ2-3. The length of the CDR3 is 15 residues. The germline V gene has CDR1 SGHDN and CDR2 FVKESK. The CDR3 is CASSQGEFSLDTQYF.

This chain connects TRBV5-6 to TRBJ2-2; absent DNA, TCRdb's TRBD2 call cannot be checked. Per the germline V gene, CDR1 is SGHDT and CDR2 is YYEEEE. The CDR3 loop spans 15 amino acids. CDR3 sequence reads: CASSLQRVNTGELFF.

The chain couples TRBV6-1 to TRBJ1-1. CDR1 is MNHNS, CDR2 SASEGT, per germline. The CDR3 has 15 residues. CDR3 sequence reads: CASSDWSRSNTEAFF.

The chain uses TRBV7-2 and TRBJ2-5; TCRdb reports TRBD1, a call that lacks DNA to check it against. Germline V gene lookup returns CDR1 SGHTA and CDR2 FQGNSA. The length of the CDR3 is 15 residues. CDR3 protein: CASSLAGAPQETQYF.

This sequence joins TRBV10-3 and TRBJ2-7; TCRdb gives TRBD1 as the D gene, but with no DNA this cannot be confirmed. Germline values: CDR1 ENHRY, CDR2 SYGVKD. The CDR3 sequence is 16 residues long. The CDR3 protein is CAISESPRGYSYEQYF.

This chain links TRBV27 with TRBJ2-6. CDR3 size: 13 residues. The V gene's germline CDR1 is MNHEY and CDR2 SMNVEV (reference sequence). CDR3 region: CASSFGGANVLTF.